The T cell receptor beta chain under discussion was sequenced for a study of human T cells and chemical hapten exposure. Whole-study results and caveats: DPC sensitization did not alter TCRs above 1 in 1000 frequency.

CDR1 LNHDA and CDR2 SQIVND come from the germline V gene (reference sequence). CDR3 length: 15 residues. The junction had 6 bases not matched to a gene; V was cut back by 6 bases and J by 2 bases. Time point indicated: healthy volunteer bleed at 2 weeks. Extraction yielded total RNA from whole blood (unfractionated). TCRdb reanalysed the RACE reads using MiXCR and keeps one entry per CDR3 protein. This table holds some 93,000 distinct CDR3 sequences, over 8% found once. Turning to this clonotype: Its antigen remains unknown.

V usage is TRBV19 and J usage is TRBJ2-5; 10 bases are a match to TRBD2. This sequence originates from a female donor in good health. Some clones in this sample may be carry-over from other donors' samples. The sample comprised whole blood. DNA for the CDR3: TGTGCCAGTAGCCCGTTAGCGGGAGGTCAAGAGACCCAGTACTTC. Its protein product is CASSPLAGGQETQYF.